This TCR beta chain was captured by sequencing in a study of blood T cell repertoires in COVID-19. Study-level information: The analysed material was cDNA or gDNA that came from T cells, B-cell-depleted T cells, or PBMCs.

The junction had 11 bases not matched to a gene; V was cut back by 0 bases and J by 7 bases. Germline-derived CDR1 and CDR2 are MNHEY and SVGAGI. The CDR3 is made up of 16 amino acids. Using immunoSEQ multiplex PCR, the repertoire was profiled, and TCRdb retains in-frame clones only, with some absent. The sample carries about 98,000 clones, about 89% recorded once. This TCR came from a man aged 50 to 59 with acute or convalescent COVID-19. Sequenced input: peripheral blood. The rearrangement joins TRBV6-5 to TRBJ1-2, with 7 bases that match TRBD1. The CDR3 is CASSYSMWTGIFGYTF. The CDR3 coding sequence is TGTGCCAGCAGTTACTCGATGTGGACAGGAATCTTTGGCTACACCTTC.